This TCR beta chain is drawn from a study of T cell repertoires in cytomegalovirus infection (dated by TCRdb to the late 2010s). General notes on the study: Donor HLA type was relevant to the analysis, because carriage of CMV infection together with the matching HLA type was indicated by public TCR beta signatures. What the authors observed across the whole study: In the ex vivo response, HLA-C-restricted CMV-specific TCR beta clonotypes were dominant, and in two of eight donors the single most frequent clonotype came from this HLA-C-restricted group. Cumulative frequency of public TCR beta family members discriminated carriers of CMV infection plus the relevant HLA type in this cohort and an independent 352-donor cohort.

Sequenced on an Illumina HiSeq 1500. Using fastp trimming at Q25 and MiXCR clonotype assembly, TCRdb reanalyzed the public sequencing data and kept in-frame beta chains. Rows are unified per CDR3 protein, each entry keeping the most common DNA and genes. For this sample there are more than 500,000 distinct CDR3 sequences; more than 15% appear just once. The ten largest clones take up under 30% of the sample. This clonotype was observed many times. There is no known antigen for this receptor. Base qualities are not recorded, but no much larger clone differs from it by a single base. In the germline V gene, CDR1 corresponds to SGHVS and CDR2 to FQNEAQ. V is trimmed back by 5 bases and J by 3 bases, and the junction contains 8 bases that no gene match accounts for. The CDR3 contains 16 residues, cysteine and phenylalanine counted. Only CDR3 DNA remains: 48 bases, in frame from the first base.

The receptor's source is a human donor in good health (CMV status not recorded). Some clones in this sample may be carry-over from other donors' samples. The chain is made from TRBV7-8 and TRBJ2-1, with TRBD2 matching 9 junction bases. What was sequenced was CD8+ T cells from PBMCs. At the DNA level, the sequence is TGTGCCAGCAGCCTAACCGGGACTAGCTTCTACAATGAGCAGTTCTTC. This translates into CASSLTGTSFYNEQFF.